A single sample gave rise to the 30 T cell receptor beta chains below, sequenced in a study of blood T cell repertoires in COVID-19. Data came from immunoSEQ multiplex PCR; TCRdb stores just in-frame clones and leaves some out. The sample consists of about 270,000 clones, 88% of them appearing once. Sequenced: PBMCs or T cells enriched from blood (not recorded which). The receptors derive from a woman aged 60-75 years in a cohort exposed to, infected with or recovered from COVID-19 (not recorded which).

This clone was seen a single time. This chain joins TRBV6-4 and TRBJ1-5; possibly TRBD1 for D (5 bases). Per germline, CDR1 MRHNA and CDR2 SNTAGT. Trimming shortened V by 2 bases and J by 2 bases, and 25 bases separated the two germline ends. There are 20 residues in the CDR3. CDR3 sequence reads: CASSDRGCFLLPTGNQPQHF. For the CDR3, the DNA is TGTGCCAGCAGTGACAGGGGCTGCTTCCTACTGCCGACAGGCAATCAGCCCCAGCATTTT.

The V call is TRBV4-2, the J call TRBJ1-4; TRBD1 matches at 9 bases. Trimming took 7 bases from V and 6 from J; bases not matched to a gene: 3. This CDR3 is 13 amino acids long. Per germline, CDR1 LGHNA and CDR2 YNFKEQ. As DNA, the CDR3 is TGTGCCAGCAATCGACAGGGGGATGAAAAACTGTTTTTT. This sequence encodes CASNRQGDEKLFF.

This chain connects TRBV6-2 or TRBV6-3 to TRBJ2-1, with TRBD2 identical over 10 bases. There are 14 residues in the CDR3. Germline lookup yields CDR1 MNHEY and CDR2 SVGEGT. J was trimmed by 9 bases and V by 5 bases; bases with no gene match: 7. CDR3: CASSPLAGVREQFF. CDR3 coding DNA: TGTGCCAGCAGTCCCCTAGCGGGAGTACGTGAGCAGTTCTTC.

CDR3 loop: CASSVVHRTGCGQPQHF. In nucleotides, the CDR3 is TGTGCCAGCAGCGTAGTACACAGAACGGGGTGCGGTCAGCCCCAGCATTTT. The rearrangement uses TRBV9 and TRBJ1-5; no clear D. Between the trimmed V and J ends, which lost 0 bases and 6 bases, there was a span of 19 bases. The CDR3 runs 17 residues. Germline V gene lookup returns CDR1 SGDLS and CDR2 YYNGEE.

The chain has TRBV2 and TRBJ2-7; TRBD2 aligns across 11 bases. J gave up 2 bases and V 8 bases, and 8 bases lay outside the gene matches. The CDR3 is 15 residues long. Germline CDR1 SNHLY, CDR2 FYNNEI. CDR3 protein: CASGGLAGVPYEQYF. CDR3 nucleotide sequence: TGTGCCAGCGGTGGACTAGCGGGCGTACCCTACGAGCAGTACTTC.

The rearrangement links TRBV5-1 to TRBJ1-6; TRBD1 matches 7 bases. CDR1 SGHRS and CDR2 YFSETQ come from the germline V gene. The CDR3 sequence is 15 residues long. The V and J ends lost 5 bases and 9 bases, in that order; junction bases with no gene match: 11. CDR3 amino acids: CASRPDGTELSPLHF. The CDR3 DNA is TGCGCCAGCAGGCCTGATGGGACAGAGCTTTCACCCCTCCACTTT.

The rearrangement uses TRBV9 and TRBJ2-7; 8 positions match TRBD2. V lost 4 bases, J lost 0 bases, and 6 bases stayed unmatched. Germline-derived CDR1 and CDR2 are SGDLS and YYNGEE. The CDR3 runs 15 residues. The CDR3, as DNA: TGTGCCAGCAGCTCCACTAGCGGACCCTCCTACGAGCAGTACTTC. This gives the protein CASSSTSGPSYEQYF.

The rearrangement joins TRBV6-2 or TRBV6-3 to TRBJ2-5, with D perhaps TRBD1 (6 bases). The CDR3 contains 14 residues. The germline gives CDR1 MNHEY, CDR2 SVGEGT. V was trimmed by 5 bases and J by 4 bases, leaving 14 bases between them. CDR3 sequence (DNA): TGTGCCAGCAGTCTCGGACAGCTTGTAGAGACCCAGTACTTC. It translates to CASSLGQLVETQYF.

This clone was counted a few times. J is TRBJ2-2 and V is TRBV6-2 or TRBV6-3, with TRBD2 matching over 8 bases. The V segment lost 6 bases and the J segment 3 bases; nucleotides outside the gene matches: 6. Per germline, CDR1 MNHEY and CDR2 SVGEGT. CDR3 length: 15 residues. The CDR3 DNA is TGTGCCAGCAGGCCTTGGCGGGGGGACACCGGGGAGCTGTTTTTT. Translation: CASRPWRGDTGELFF.

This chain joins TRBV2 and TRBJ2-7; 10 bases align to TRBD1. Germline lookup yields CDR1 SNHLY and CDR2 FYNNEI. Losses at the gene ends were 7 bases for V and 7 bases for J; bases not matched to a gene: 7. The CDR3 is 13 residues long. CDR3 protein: CASTGTGDREQYF. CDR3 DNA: TGTGCCAGCACCGGGACAGGGGATCGGGAGCAGTACTTC.

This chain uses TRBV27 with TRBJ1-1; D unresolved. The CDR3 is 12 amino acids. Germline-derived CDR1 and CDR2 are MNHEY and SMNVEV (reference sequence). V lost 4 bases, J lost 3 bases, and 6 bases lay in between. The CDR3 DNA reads TGTGCCAGCAGTTCTCGGTACACTGAAGCTTTCTTT. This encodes CASSSRYTEAFF.

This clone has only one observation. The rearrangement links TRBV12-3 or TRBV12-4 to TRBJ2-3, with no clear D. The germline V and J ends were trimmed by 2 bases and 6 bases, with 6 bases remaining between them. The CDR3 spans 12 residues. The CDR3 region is CASSLNADTQYF. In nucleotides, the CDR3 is TGTGCCAGCAGTTTAAATGCGGATACGCAGTATTTT.

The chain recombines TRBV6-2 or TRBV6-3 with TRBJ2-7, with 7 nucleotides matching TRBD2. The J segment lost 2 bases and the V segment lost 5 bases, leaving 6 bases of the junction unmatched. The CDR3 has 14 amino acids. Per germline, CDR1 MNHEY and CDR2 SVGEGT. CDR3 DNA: TGTGCCAGCAGTCTTCCGGGGGGACCCTACGAGCAGTACTTC. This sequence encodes CASSLPGGPYEQYF.

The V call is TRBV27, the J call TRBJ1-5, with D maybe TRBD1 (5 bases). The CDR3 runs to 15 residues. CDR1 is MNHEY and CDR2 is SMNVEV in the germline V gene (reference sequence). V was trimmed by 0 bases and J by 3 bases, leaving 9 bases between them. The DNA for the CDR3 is TGTGCCAGCAGTTTATCACAGGCTTCCAATCAGCCCCAGCATTTT. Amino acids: CASSLSQASNQPQHF.

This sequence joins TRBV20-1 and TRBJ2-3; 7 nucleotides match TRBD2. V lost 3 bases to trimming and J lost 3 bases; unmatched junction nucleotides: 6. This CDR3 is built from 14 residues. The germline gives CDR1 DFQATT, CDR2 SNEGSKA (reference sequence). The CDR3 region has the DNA TGCAGTGCTAGTTCCCCGCGGGAGACAGATACGCAGTATTTT. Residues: CSASSPRETDTQYF.

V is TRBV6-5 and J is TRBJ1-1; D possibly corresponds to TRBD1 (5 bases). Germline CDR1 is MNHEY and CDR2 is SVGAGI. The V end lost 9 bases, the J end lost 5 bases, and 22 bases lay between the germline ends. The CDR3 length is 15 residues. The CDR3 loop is CASMGGKVGVTEAFF. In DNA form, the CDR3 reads TGTGCCAGTATGGGGGGAAAGGTTGGGGTGACTGAAGCTTTCTTT.

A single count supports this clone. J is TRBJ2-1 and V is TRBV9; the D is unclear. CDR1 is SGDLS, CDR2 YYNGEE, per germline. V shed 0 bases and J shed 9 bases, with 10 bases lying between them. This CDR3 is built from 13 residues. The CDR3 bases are TGTGCCAGCAGCGTAGCATACGCCGGTGAGCAGTTCTTC. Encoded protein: CASSVAYAGEQFF.

In DNA form, the CDR3 reads TGTGCCAGTCGGGGGACTAGTCGGCGGGAGACCCAGTACTTC. It is translated as CASRGTSRRETQYF. V gene TRBV27 combines with J gene TRBJ2-5, with 8 nucleotides matching TRBD2. The CDR3 extends over 14 amino acids. J gave up 5 bases and V 9 bases, and 11 bases lay outside the gene matches. Germline lookup yields CDR1 MNHEY and CDR2 SMNVEV (reference sequence).

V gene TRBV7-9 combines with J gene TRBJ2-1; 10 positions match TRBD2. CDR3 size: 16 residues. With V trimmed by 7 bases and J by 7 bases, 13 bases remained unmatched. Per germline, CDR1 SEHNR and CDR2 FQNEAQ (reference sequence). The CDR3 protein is CASTPRASGSWNEQFF. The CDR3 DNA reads TGTGCCAGCACCCCCAGGGCTAGCGGGAGTTGGAATGAGCAGTTCTTC.

The CDR3 coding sequence is TGCGCCAGGGGGGTGACAGGGGGCCAAACTGAAGCTTTCTTT. It encodes CARGVTGGQTEAFF. This chain uses TRBV23-1 with TRBJ1-1; 10 nucleotides line up with TRBD1. TRBV23-1 is identified as an open reading frame with a role that is uncertain. Germline trimming cut 9 bases from V and 5 bases from J; bases unmatched to any gene: 9. The CDR3 consists of 14 residues.

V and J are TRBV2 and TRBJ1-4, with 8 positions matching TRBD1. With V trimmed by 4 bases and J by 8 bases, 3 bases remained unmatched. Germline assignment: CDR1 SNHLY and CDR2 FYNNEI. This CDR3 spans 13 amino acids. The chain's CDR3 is CASSGQGKEKLFF. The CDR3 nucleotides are TGTGCCAGCAGTGGACAGGGGAAAGAAAAACTGTTTTTT.

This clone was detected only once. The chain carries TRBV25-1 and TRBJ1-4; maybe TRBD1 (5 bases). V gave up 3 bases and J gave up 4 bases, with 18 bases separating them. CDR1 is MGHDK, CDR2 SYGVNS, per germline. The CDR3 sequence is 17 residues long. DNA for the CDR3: TGTGCCAGCAGTGACCGGGAGGGGCCGGGGGGTAATGAAAAACTGTTTTTT. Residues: CASSDREGPGGNEKLFF.

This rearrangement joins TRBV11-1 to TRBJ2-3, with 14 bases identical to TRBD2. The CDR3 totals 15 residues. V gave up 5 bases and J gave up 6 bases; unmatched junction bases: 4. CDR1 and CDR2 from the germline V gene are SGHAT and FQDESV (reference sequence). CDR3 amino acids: CASSRRTSGRDTQYF. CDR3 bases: TGTGCCAGCAGCCGGCGGACTAGCGGGAGGGATACGCAGTATTTT.

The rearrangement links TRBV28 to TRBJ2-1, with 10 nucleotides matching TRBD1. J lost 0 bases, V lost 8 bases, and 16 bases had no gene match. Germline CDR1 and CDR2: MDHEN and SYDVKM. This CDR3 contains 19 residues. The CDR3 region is CASEGETGGAVSSYNEQFF. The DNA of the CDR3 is TGTGCCAGCGAAGGTGAGACAGGGGGCGCGGTGAGCTCCTACAATGAGCAGTTCTTC.

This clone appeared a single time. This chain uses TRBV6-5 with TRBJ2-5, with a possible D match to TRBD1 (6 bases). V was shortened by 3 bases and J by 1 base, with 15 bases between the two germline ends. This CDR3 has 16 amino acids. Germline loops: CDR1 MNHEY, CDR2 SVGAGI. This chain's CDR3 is CASSYPQGSLQETQYF. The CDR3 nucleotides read TGTGCCAGCAGTTATCCACAGGGCAGCCTCCAAGAGACCCAGTACTTC.

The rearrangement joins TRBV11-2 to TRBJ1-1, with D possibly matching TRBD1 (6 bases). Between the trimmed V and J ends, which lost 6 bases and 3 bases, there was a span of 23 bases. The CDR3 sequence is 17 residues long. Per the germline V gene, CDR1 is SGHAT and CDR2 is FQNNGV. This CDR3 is CASSSGTHRARYTEAFF. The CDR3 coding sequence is TGTGCCAGCAGTTCAGGAACCCACAGGGCGCGGTACACTGAAGCTTTCTTT.

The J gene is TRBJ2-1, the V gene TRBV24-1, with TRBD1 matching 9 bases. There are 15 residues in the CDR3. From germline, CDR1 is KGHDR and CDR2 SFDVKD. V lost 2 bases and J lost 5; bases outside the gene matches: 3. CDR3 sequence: CATSDWTGDDNEQFF. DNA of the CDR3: TGTGCCACCAGTGATTGGACAGGGGACGACAATGAGCAGTTCTTC.

The CDR3 is CASSYPDRVYEQYF. CDR3 nucleotide sequence: TGTGCCAGCAGTTACCCCGACAGGGTATACGAGCAGTACTTC. The chain has TRBV6-2 or TRBV6-3 and TRBJ2-7; 7 nucleotides agree with TRBD1. J gave up 4 bases and V 2 bases, and 5 bases lay outside the gene matches. The germline V gene encodes CDR1 MNHEY and CDR2 SVGEGT. The CDR3 extends over 14 amino acids.

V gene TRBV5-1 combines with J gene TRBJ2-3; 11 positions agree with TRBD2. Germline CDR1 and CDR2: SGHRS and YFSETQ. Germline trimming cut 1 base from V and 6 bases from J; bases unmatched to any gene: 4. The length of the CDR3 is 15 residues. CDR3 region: CASSLSTSGIDTQYF. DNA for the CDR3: TGCGCCAGCAGCTTGTCGACTAGCGGGATCGATACGCAGTATTTT. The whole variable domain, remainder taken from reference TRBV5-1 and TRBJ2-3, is KAGVTQTPRYLIKTRGQQVTLSCSPISGHRSVSWYQQTPGQGLQFLFEYFSETQRNKGNFPGRFSGRQFSNSRSEMNVSTLELGDSALYLCASSLSTSGIDTQYFGPGTRLTVL.

The CDR3 loop is CATAAADRGSNQPQHF. For the CDR3, the DNA is TGTGCCACCGCCGCTGCGGACAGGGGTAGCAATCAGCCCCAGCATTTT. The chain recombines TRBV24-1 with TRBJ1-5; TRBD1 matches 9 bases. J gave up 0 bases and V 9 bases, and 8 bases lay outside the gene matches. This CDR3 comprises 16 residues. Germline V gene lookup returns CDR1 KGHDR and CDR2 SFDVKD.